This T cell receptor (beta chain) emerged from a study of radiation and T cells in renal cell carcinoma. Time point specified: blood 4 weeks post-SBRT, at nephrectomy. The treatment denotes: 15 Gy SBRT to primary tumor, nephrectomy 4 weeks later. Nephrectomy followed 15 Gy stereotactic body radiation by 4 weeks. Serial blood draws occurred at baseline and 2 and 4 weeks post-SBRT. The patient's renal cell carcinoma had clear cell pathology. In the case of this clone: Antigen specificity is unknown.

Germline assignment: CDR1 SGHDN and CDR2 FVKESK. The CDR3 is 15 residues long. V was clipped by 5 bases and J by 0 bases, with 11 bases between them. General study points: In blood, top tumor clones expanded by 2 weeks, shrinking by 4.

The table came from immunoSEQ multiplex PCR; TCRdb's copy has only in-frame clones and leaves some out. The table lists around 180,000 clones, about 85% of them singletons. The clonotype was recovered from a woman aged 50 to 60 with renal cell carcinoma. The sequences come from blood, collected from a patient whose treatment included radiotherapy and nephrectomy. This chain joins TRBV14 and TRBJ1-5; unclear D gene. The CDR3 protein is CASSTRRYSNQPQHF. CDR3 sequence (DNA): TGTGCCAGCAGCACCCGACGGTATAGCAATCAGCCCCAGCATTTT. The full variable domain, completed using reference TRBV14 and TRBJ1-5, is EAGVTQFPSHSVIEKGQTVTLRCDPISGHDNLYWYRRVMGKEIKFLLHFVKESKQDESGMPNNRFLAERTGGTYSTLKVQPAELEDSGVYFCASSTRRYSNQPQHFGDGTRLSIL.